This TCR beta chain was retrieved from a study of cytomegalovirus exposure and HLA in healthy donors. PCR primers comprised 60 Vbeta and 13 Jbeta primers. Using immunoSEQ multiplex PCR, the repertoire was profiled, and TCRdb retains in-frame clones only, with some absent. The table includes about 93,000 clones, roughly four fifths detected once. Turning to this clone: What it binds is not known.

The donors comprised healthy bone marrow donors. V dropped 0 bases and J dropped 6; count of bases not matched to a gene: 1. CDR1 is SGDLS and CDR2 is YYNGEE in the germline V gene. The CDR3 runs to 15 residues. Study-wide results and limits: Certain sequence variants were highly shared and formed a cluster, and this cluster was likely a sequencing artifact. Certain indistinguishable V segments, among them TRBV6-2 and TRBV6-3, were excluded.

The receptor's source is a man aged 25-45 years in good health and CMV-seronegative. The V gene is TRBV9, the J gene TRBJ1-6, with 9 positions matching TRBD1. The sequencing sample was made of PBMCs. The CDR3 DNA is TGTGCCAGCAGCGTAGGGGGACAGGGTAATTCACCCCTCCACTTT. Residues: CASSVGGQGNSPLHF.